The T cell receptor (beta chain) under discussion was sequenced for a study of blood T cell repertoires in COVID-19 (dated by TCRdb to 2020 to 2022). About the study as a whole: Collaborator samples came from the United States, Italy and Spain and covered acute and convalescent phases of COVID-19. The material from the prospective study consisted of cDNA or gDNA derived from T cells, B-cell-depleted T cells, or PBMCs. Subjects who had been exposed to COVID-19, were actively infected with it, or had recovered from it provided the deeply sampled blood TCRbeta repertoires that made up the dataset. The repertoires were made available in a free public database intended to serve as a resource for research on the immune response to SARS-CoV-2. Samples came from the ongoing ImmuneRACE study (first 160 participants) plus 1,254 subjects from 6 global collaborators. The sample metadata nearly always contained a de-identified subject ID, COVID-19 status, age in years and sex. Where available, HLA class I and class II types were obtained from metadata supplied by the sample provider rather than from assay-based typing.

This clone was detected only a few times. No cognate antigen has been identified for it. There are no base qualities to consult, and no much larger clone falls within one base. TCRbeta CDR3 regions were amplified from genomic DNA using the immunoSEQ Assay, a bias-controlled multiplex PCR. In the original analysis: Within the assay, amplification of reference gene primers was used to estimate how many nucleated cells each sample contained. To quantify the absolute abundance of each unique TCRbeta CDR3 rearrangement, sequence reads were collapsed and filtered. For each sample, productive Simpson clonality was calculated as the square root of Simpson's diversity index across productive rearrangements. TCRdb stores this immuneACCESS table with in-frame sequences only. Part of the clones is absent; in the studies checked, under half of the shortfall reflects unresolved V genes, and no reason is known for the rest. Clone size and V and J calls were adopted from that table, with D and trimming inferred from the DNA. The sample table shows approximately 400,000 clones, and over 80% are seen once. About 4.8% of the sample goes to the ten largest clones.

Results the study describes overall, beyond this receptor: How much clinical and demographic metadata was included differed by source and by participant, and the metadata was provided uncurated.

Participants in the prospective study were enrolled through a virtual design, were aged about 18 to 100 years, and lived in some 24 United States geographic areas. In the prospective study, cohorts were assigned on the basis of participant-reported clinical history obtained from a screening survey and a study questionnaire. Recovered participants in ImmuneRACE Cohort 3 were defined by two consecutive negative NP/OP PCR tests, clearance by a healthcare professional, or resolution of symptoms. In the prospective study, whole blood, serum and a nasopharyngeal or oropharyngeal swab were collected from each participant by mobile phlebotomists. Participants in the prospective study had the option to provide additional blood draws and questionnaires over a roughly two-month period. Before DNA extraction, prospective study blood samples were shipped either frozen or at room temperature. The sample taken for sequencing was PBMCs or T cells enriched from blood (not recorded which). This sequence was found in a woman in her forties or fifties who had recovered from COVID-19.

The DNA sequence reads TGTGCCAGTACCCCGGGACAGGGGGTTCAGCCCCAGCATTTT. Translated, this gives CASTPGQGVQPQHF. This chain joins TRBV19 to TRBJ1-5, with 11 junctional bases fitting TRBD1. CDR1 LNHDA and CDR2 SQIVND were looked up in the germline V gene (reference sequence). The CDR3 sequence holds 14 residues, the cysteine and phenylalanine included. The retained sequence is limited to the CDR3, 42 bases, with the frame set at the first base. V is pruned by 7 bases and J by 6 bases, leaving 5 bases of the junction without a gene match.